This T cell receptor beta chain comes out of a study of blood T cell repertoires in COVID-19. Whole-study context: There were acute and convalescent COVID-19 samples, and they came from the United States, Italy and Spain. The analysed material was cDNA or gDNA that came from T cells, B-cell-depleted T cells, or PBMCs.

CDR1 and CDR2 from the germline V gene are SGDLS and YYNGEE. The V and J ends lost 0 bases and 10 bases, in that order; junction bases with no gene match: 6. The CDR3 runs to 15 residues. TCRdb keeps only in-frame clones here, not all; method: immunoSEQ multiplex PCR. The sample carries approximately 260,000 clones, around 87% recorded once. The sample comprised peripheral blood. The source is a man between 60 and 75 years old who had recovered from COVID-19. The rearrangement joins TRBV9 to TRBJ2-1, with 11 bases that match TRBD2. CDR3 amino acids: CASSVDRLAGGEQFF. Written as DNA, the CDR3 is TGTGCCAGCAGCGTAGATAGGTTAGCGGGGGGGGAGCAGTTCTTC.